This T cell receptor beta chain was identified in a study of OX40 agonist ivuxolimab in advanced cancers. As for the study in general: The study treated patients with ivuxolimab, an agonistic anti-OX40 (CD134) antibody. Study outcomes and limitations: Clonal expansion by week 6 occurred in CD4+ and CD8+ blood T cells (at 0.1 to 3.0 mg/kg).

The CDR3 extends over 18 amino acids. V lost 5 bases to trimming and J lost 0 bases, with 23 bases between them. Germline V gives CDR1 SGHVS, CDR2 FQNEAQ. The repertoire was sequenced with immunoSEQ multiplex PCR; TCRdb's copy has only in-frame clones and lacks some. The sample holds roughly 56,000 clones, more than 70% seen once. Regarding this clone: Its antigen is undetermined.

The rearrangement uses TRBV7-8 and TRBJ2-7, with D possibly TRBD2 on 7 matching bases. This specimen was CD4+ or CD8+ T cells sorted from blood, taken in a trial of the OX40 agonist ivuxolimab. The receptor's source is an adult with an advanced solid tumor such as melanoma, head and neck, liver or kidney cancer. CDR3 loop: CASSPYRAAGRSSYEQYF. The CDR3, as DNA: TGTGCCAGCAGCCCGTACAGGGCAGCGGGGCGTAGCTCCTACGAGCAGTACTTC.